This T cell receptor (beta chain) was recovered during a study of blood T cell repertoires in COVID-19. Across the study: T cells, B-cell-depleted T cells, or PBMCs provided the cDNA or gDNA that served as material.

The CDR3 loop spans 14 amino acids. V lost 6 bases to trimming and J lost 4 bases; unmatched junction nucleotides: 6. CDR1 and CDR2 from the germline V gene are SGHDN and FVKESK. Source study methods: Estimation of nucleated cell counts relied on the amplification of reference gene primers. TCRdb's copy holds only in-frame clones and misses some; the assay was immunoSEQ multiplex PCR. The V and J calls and clone size come from that table; D and trimming were worked out from the DNA. The sample carries 160,000 or so clones, around 80% recorded once. Material: peripheral blood. This TCR was sampled from a woman of 80 years or more with acute or convalescent COVID-19. The chain couples TRBV14 to TRBJ2-7; 10 bases line up with TRBD1. The CDR3 loop reads CASRVTGGTYEQYF. Here the CDR3 DNA reads TGTGCCAGCAGGGTGACAGGGGGCACGTACGAGCAGTACTTC.